Sequencing of this T cell receptor (beta chain) was carried out in a study of immune characteristics of hereditary and idiopathic chronic pancreatitis. Chronic pancreatitis tissue was collected during total pancreatectomy with islet autotransplantation. Of note for this clone: Its antigen is not identified.

Study conclusions and caveats: Chronic pancreatitis from alcohol use was left out of the study. Higher disease severity scores went with more productive TCR rearrangements.

Profiled with immunoSEQ multiplex PCR; TCRdb holds only in-frame clones, not every one. The sample lists roughly 13,000 clones; roughly 70% were seen once. The CDR3 has 16 amino acids. The ends were cut back, 6 bases at V and 3 bases at J, with 21 bases in the middle. CDR1 is SGHRS and CDR2 is YFSETQ in the germline V gene. The gene calls are TRBV5-1 and TRBJ2-5; D is possibly TRBD1 (5 bases). This clonotype was obtained from a human donor with chronic pancreatitis. Sequenced: pancreas tissue with hereditary chronic pancreatitis. The CDR3 sequence is CASNPRGATPEETQYF. The CDR3 DNA reads as TGCGCCAGCAACCCTAGGGGCGCTACCCCCGAAGAGACCCAGTACTTC.